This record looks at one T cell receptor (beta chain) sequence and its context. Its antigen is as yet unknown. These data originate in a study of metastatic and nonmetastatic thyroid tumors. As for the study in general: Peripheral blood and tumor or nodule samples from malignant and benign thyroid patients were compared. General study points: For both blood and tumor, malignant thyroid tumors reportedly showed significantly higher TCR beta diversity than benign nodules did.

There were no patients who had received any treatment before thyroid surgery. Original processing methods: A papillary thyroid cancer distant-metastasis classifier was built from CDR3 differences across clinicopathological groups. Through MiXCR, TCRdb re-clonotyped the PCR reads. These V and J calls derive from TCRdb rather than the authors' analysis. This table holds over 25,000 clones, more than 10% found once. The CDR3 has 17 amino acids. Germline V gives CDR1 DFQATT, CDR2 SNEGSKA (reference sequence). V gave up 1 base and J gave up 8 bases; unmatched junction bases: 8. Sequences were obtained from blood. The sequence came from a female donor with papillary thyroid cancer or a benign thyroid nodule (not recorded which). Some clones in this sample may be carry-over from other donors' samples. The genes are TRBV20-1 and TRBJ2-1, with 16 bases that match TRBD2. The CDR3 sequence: CSARGGTSGRAWDEQFF. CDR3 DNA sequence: TGCAGTGCTAGAGGTGGGACTAGCGGGAGGGCCTGGGATGAGCAGTTCTTC.